This T cell receptor beta chain was captured by sequencing in a study of cytomegalovirus exposure and HLA in healthy donors. Study outcomes and limitations: Analysis was carried out at a later point, and it linked a missense DCLRE1C variant to TCR beta V- and J-gene trimming. Researchers left out some V segments, among them TRBV6-2 and TRBV6-3, as indistinguishable. Several of the most significant clusters were apparently associated with common viral pathogens in a later analysis. Later on, an analysis tied 15,000 to 20,000 TCR beta sequences to HLA alleles at 0.05 false discovery rate.

This clone appeared a few times. The antigen remains undetermined. Trimming left V 4 bases short and J 4 bases short, with 11 bases between. CDR1 is SGHDN, CDR2 FVKESK, per germline. The CDR3 sequence is 14 residues long. Primers: 60 Vbeta forward and 13 Jbeta reverse. Sequenced by immunoSEQ multiplex PCR; TCRdb stores in-frame clones only, minus some. Among around 100,000 clones listed, under 80% were seen once. The sample consisted of PBMCs. The sequence was obtained from a woman aged 18-29 years in good health and CMV-seropositive. The rearrangement joins TRBV14 to TRBJ2-1, with D perhaps matching TRBD2 (5 bases). CDR3: CASSRNRGYNEQFF. The CDR3 region has the DNA TGTGCCAGCAGCCGAAATCGGGGTTACAATGAGCAGTTCTTC. The whole variable domain, remainder taken from reference TRBV14 and TRBJ2-1, is EAGVTQFPSHSVIEKGQTVTLRCDPISGHDNLYWYRRVMGKEIKFLLHFVKESKQDESGMPNNRFLAERTGGTYSTLKVQPAELEDSGVYFCASSRNRGYNEQFFGPGTRLTVL.